This T cell receptor (beta chain) originates from a study of OX40 agonist ivuxolimab in advanced cancers. Study overall: Treatment received earlier with anti-PD-1, anti-PD-L1 or anti-CTLA-4 agents was allowed, and 40% had some.

The V gene end was trimmed by 4 bases and the J gene end by 7 bases; junction bases not matched to a gene: 11. This CDR3 has 16 residues. CDR1 is SGHDN, CDR2 FVKESK, per germline. Assay: immunoSEQ multiplex PCR; the TCRdb copy retains only in-frame clones and omits some. The data hold more than 11,000 clones, with 75% to 85% observed a single time. The chain has TRBV14 and TRBJ2-1, with 9 nucleotides matching TRBD1. The source of this sequence is an adult with an advanced solid tumor such as melanoma, head and neck, liver or kidney cancer. The input for sequencing was CD4+ or CD8+ T cells sorted from blood, taken in a trial of the OX40 agonist ivuxolimab. This chain's CDR3 is CASSRWDRVLGNEQFF. In DNA form, the CDR3 reads TGTGCCAGCAGCCGATGGGACAGGGTTCTTGGTAATGAGCAGTTCTTC. Combining the CDR3 with reference TRBV14 and TRBJ2-1 gives the whole variable domain EAGVTQFPSHSVIEKGQTVTLRCDPISGHDNLYWYRRVMGKEIKFLLHFVKESKQDESGMPNNRFLAERTGGTYSTLKVQPAELEDSGVYFCASSRWDRVLGNEQFFGPGTRLTVL.